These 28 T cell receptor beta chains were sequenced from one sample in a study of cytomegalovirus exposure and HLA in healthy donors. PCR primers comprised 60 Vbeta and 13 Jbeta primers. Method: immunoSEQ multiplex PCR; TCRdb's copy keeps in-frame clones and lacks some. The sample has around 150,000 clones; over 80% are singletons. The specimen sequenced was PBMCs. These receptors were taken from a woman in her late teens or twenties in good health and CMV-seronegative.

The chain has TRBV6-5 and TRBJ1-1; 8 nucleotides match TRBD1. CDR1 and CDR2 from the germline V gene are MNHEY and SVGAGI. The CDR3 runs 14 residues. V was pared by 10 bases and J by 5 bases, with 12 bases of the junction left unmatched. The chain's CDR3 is CATIGRTGRTEAFF. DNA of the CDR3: TGTGCCACCATAGGCCGGACAGGGCGGACTGAAGCTTTCTTT.

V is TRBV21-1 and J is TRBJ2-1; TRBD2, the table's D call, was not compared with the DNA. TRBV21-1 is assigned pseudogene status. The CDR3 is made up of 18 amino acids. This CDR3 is CASSLRRLAGGSYNEQFF. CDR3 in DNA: TGTGCCAGCAGCCTCCGGCGACTAGCGGGGGGGTCCTACAATGAGCAGTTCTTC.

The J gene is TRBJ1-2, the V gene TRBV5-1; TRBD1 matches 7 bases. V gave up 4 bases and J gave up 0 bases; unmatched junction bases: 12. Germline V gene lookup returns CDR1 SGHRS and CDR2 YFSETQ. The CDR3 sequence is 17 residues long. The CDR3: CASSTPGQQHSNYGYTF. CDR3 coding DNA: TGCGCCAGCAGCACCCCGGGACAGCAACATTCTAACTATGGCTACACCTTC. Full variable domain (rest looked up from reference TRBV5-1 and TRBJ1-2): KAGVTQTPRYLIKTRGQQVTLSCSPISGHRSVSWYQQTPGQGLQFLFEYFSETQRNKGNFPGRFSGRQFSNSRSEMNVSTLELGDSALYLCASSTPGQQHSNYGYTFGSGTRLTVV.

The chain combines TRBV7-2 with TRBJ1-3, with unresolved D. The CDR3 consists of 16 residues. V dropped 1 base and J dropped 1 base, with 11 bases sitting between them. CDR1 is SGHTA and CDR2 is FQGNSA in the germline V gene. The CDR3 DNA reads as TGTGCCAGCAGCTTAGTGTCGGGTTTATCTGGAAACACCATATATTTT. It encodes CASSLVSGLSGNTIYF.

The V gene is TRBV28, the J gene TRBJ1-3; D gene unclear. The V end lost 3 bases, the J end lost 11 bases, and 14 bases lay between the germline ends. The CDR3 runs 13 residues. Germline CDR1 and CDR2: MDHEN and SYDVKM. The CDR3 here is CASSLSPRRAIYF. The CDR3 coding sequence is TGTGCCAGCAGTTTGTCGCCCCGGAGGGCCATATATTTT. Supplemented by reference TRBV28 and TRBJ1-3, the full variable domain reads DVKVTQSSRYLVKRTGEKVFLECVQDMDHENMFWYRQDPGLGLRLIYFSYDVKMKEKGDIPEGYSVSREKKERFSLILESASTNQTSMYLCASSLSPRRAIYFGEGSWLTVV.

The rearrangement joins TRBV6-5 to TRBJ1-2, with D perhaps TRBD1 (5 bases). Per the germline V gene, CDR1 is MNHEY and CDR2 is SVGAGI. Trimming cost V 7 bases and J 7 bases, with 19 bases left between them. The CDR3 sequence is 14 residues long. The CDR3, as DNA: TGTGCCAGCACCCCAGGGCGTGCTAGACGTGGCTACACCTTC. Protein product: CASTPGRARRGYTF.

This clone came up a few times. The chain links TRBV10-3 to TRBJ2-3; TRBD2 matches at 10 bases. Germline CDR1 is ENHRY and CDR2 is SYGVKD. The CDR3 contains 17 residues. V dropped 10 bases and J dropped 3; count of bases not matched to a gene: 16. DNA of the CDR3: TGTGCCACCGCCACCCGGAGCGGGGGGGCCGGGACAGATACGCAGTATTTT. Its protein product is CATATRSGGAGTDTQYF.

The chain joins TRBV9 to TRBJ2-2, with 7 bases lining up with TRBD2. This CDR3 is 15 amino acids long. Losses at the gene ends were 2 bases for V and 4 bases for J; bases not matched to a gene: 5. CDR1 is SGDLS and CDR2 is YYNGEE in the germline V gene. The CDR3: CASSVLAAATGELFF. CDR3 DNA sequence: TGTGCCAGCAGCGTCCTAGCGGCAGCCACCGGGGAGCTGTTTTTT.

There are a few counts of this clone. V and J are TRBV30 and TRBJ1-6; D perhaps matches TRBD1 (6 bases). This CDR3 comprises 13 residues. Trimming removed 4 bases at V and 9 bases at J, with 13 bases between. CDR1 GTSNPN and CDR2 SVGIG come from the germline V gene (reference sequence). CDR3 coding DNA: TGTGCCTGGACTCGGCAGGGGACTTCACCCCTCCACTTT. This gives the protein CAWTRQGTSPLHF.

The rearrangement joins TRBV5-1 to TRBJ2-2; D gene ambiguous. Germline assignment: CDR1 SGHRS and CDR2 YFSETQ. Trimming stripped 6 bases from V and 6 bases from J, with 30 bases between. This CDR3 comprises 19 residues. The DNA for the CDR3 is TGCGCCAGCATGGAGTCACGCCAGAACCCCAGACCAACACCCGGGGAGCTGTTTTTT. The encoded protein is CASMESRQNPRPTPGELFF.

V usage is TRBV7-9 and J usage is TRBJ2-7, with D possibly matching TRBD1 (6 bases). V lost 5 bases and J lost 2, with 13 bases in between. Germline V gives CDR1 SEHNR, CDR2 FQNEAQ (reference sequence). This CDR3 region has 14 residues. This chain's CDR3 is CASSPQAGAYEQYF. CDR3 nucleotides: TGTGCCAGCAGCCCACAGGCAGGGGCCTACGAGCAGTACTTC.

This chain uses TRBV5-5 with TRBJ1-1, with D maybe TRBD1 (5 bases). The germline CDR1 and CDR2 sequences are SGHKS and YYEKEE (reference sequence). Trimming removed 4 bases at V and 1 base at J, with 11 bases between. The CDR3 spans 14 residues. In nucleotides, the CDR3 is TGTGCCAGCAGCCGGCAGGGCGGGAACACTGAAGCTTTCTTT. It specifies CASSRQGGNTEAFF.

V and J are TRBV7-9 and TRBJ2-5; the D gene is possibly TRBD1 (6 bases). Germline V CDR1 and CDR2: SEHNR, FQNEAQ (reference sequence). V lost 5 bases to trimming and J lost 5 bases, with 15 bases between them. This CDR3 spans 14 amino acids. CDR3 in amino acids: CASSGWDMTETQYF. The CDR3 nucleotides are TGTGCCAGCAGCGGATGGGACATGACGGAGACCCAGTACTTC.

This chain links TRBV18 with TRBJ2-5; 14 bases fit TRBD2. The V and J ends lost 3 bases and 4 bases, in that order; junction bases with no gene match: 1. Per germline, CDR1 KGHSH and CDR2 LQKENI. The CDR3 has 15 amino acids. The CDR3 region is CASSPGLAGGETQYF. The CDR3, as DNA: TGTGCCAGCTCACCCGGACTAGCGGGGGGAGAGACCCAGTACTTC.

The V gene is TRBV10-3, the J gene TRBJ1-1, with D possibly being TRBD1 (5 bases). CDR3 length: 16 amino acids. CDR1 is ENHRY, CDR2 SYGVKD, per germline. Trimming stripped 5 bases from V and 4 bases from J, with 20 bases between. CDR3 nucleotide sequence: TGTGCCATCAGTAGCGAGATCCTGGGGCTTGGCACTGAAGCTTTCTTT. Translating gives CAISSEILGLGTEAFF.

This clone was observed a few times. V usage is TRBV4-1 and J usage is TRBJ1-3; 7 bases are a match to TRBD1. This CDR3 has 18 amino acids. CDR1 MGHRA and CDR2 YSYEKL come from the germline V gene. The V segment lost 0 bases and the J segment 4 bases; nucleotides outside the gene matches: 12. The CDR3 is CASSQDGGRGRQGNTIYF. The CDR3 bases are TGCGCCAGCAGCCAAGATGGTGGAAGGGGGCGCCAGGGAAACACCATATATTTT.

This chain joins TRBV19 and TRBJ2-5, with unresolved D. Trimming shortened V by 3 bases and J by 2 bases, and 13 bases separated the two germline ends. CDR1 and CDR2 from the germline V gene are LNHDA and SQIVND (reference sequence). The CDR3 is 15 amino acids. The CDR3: CASSIEYSQQETQYF. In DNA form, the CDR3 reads TGTGCCAGTAGTATTGAGTATTCACAGCAAGAGACCCAGTACTTC.

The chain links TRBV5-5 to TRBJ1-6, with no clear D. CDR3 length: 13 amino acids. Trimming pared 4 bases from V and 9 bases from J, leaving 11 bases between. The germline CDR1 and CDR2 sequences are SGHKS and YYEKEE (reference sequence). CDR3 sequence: CASSERPASPLHF. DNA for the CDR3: TGTGCCAGCAGCGAGCGGCCGGCTTCACCCCTCCACTTT.

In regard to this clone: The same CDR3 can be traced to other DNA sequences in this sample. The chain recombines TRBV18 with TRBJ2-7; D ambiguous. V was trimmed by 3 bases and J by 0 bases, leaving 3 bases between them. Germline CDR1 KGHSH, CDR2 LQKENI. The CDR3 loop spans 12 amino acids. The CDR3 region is CASSPSSYEQYF. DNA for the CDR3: TGTGCCAGCTCACCCTCCTCCTACGAGCAGTACTTC.

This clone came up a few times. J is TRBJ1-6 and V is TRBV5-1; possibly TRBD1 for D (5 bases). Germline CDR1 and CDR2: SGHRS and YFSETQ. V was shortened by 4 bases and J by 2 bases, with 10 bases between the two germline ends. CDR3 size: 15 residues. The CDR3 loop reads CASSLQGTYNSPLHF. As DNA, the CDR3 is TGCGCCAGCAGCCTTCAGGGTACCTATAATTCACCCCTCCACTTT. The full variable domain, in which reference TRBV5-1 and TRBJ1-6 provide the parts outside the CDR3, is KAGVTQTPRYLIKTRGQQVTLSCSPISGHRSVSWYQQTPGQGLQFLFEYFSETQRNKGNFPGRFSGRQFSNSRSEMNVSTLELGDSALYLCASSLQGTYNSPLHFGNGTRLTVT.

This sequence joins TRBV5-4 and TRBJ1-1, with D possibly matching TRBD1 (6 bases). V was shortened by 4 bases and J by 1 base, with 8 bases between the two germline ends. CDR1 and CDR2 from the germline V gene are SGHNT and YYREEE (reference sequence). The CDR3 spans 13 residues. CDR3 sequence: CASSRGGNTEAFF. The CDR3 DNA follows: TGTGCCAGCAGCAGGGGGGGGAACACTGAAGCTTTCTTT. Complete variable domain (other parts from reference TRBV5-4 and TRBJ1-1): ETGVTQSPTHLIKTRGQQVTLRCSSQSGHNTVSWYQQALGQGPQFIFQYYREEENGRGNFPPRFSGLQFPNYSSELNVNALELDDSALYLCASSRGGNTEAFFGQGTRLTVV.

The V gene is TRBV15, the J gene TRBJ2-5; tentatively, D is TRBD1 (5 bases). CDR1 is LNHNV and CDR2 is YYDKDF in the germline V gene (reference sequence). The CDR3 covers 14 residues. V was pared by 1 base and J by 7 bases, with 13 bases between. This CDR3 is CATSRGQFKTTQYF. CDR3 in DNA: TGTGCCACCAGCAGAGGACAGTTCAAGACGACCCAGTACTTC.

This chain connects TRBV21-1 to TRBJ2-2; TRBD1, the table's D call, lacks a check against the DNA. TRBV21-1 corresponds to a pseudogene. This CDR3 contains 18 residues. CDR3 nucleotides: TGTGCCAGCAGCACCTCCATGGGCTTACATAATTACACCGGGGAGCTGTTTTTT. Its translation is CASSTSMGLHNYTGELFF.

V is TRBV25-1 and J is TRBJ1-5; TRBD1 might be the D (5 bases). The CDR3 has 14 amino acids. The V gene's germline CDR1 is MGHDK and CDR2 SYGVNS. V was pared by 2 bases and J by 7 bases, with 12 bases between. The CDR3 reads CASSEPGYGQPQHF. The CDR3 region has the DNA TGTGCCAGCAGTGAACCAGGGTACGGACAGCCCCAGCATTTT.

The DNA for the CDR3 is TGTGCCAGCAGTTCCCCCGTCGGCACTGAAGCTTTCTTT. It specifies CASSSPVGTEAFF. V usage is TRBV28 and J usage is TRBJ1-1, with D uncertain. The germline V and J ends were trimmed by 4 bases and 4 bases, with 10 bases remaining between them. This CDR3 contains 13 residues. Germline lookup yields CDR1 MDHEN and CDR2 SYDVKM.

In nucleotides, the CDR3 is TGTGCCAGCAGTTTATCAGGACAATCCTACGAGCAGTACTTC. It encodes CASSLSGQSYEQYF. This chain uses TRBV27 with TRBJ2-7, with D perhaps TRBD1 (5 bases). Germline CDR1 MNHEY, CDR2 SMNVEV (reference sequence). The V end lost 0 bases, the J end lost 1 base, and 7 bases lay between the germline ends. The CDR3 has 14 amino acids.

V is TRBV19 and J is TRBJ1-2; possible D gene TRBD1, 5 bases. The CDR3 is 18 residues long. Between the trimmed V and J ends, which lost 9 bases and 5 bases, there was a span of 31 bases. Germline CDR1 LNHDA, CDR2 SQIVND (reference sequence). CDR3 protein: CASPSPPHGPREGYGYTF. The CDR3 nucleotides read TGTGCCAGCCCTTCCCCGCCTCACGGACCCAGGGAAGGATATGGCTACACCTTC.

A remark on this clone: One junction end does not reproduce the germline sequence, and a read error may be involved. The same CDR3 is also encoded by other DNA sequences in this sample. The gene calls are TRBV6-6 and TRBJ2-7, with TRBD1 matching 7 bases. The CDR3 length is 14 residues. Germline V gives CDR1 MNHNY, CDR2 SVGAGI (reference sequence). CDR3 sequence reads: CASSLGTANYEQYF. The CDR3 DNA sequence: TGCGCCAGCAGTTTAGGGACAGCTAACTACGAGCAGTACTTC.